The 22 T cell receptor beta chains below all came from one sample that was sequenced in a study of T cell responses to AZD1222 COVID-19 vaccine. Clones were sequenced by immunoSEQ multiplex PCR, and TCRdb holds only the in-frame ones, with some missing. Of approximately 140,000 clones listed, 80% to 90% are singletons. The input for sequencing was peripheral blood, taken on day 0 of AZD1222 vaccination. These receptors were obtained from an adult in good health.

This clone occurred once. CDR3 sequence (DNA): TGTGCCACCAGCAGAGATTGGGCAAGTGGCGGCTTGCGGTACTTC. Translated: CATSRDWASGGLRYF. The chain combines TRBV15 with TRBJ2-7; D unclear. Looked up from germline, CDR1 is LNHNV and CDR2 is YYDKDF (reference sequence). The CDR3 runs to 15 residues. Trimming left V 0 bases short and J 12 bases short, with 21 bases between.

A single count supports this clone. The chain is built from TRBV28 and TRBJ1-1, with a tentative D call TRBD1 (5 bases). The CDR3 contains 15 residues. Germline CDR1 MDHEN, CDR2 SYDVKM. The V end lost 8 bases, the J end lost 3 bases, and 19 bases lay between the germline ends. CDR3 DNA sequence: TGTGCCAGCGAATCGACATCTTCGGGGGACACTGAAGCTTTCTTT. It is translated as CASESTSSGDTEAFF.

The rearrangement joins TRBV9 to TRBJ2-1; D uncertain. Germline V gene lookup returns CDR1 SGDLS and CDR2 YYNGEE. CDR3 length: 13 amino acids. Deletions cut 2 bases from V and 3 bases from J, with 6 bases between. As DNA, the CDR3 is TGTGCCAGCAGCGTTTCAGACTACAATGAGCAGTTCTTC. It encodes CASSVSDYNEQFF.

The J gene is TRBJ1-1, the V gene TRBV3-1 (or the pseudogene TRBV3-2), with D possibly matching TRBD1 (5 bases). Germline V gives CDR1 LGHDT, CDR2 YNNKEL (reference sequence). Trimming left V 3 bases short and J 0 bases short, with 14 bases between. This CDR3 has 16 residues. For the CDR3, the DNA is TGTGCCAGCAGCCAGGGACGATCCTTGTTGAACACTGAAGCTTTCTTT. Encoded protein: CASSQGRSLLNTEAFF.

This chain links TRBV7-9 with TRBJ1-1; D unresolved. This CDR3 spans 12 amino acids. V lost 1 base to trimming and J lost 4 bases, with 4 bases between them. Germline loops: CDR1 SEHNR, CDR2 FQNEAQ (reference sequence). For the CDR3, the DNA is TGTGCCAGCAGCTTAGGGGTCACTGAAGCTTTCTTT. This codes for CASSLGVTEAFF.

The gene calls are TRBV7-2 and TRBJ2-7; 9 bases match TRBD2. Losses at the gene ends were 1 base for V and 6 bases for J; bases not matched to a gene: 10. This CDR3 is built from 16 residues. Germline V CDR1 and CDR2: SGHTA, FQGNSA. CDR3 sequence: CASSLVGSGSPLEQYF. CDR3 nucleotide sequence: TGTGCCAGCAGCTTAGTTGGTAGCGGGAGTCCCCTCGAGCAGTACTTC.

The chain has TRBV11-3 and TRBJ1-3; no definite D call. Germline lookup yields CDR1 SGHNT and CDR2 YENEEA. The CDR3 runs 13 residues. V lost 3 bases, J lost 3 bases, and 6 bases lay in between. The CDR3 DNA reads TGTGCCAGCAGCTTGGACCTTGGAAACACCATATATTTT. It codes for CASSLDLGNTIYF.

V gene TRBV6-1 combines with J gene TRBJ1-2; D call uncertain. Germline CDR1 MNHNS, CDR2 SASEGT. V lost 5 bases and J lost 6, with 22 bases in between. This CDR3 region has 16 residues. The CDR3 spells CASSKGPRQAFDGYTF. In DNA form, the CDR3 reads TGTGCCAGCAGTAAAGGCCCCCGGCAGGCCTTCGATGGCTACACCTTC.

This rearrangement joins TRBV7-2 to TRBJ2-1; TRBD2 aligns across 10 bases. The germline CDR1 and CDR2 sequences are SGHTA and FQGNSA. With 5 bases clipped from V and 9 bases from J, the junction kept 16 bases outside the gene matches. The CDR3 totals 17 residues. CDR3 nucleotide sequence: TGTGCCAGCAGCAATTCACTAGCGGGATCGTTCAGAGTTGAGCAGTTCTTC. Translation gives CASSNSLAGSFRVEQFF.

The chain combines TRBV5-1 with TRBJ1-1; tentatively, D is TRBD1 (6 bases). The length of the CDR3 is 17 residues. Trimming removed 7 bases from V and 0 bases from J, with 22 bases in between. Germline lookup yields CDR1 SGHRS and CDR2 YFSETQ. This CDR3 reads CASARRGAVDMNTEAFF. The CDR3 DNA is TGCGCCAGCGCTAGGCGGGGGGCCGTGGACATGAACACTGAAGCTTTCTTT.

This clone was counted once. The rearrangement joins TRBV6-5 to TRBJ1-5; D gene ambiguous. The CDR3 sequence is 14 residues long. The V and J ends lost 4 bases and 6 bases respectively, with 13 bases between them. CDR1 and CDR2 (germline): MNHEY, SVGAGI. The CDR3, as DNA: TGTGCCAGCAGTTCAGCCCCAGGCGGTCAGCCCCAGCATTTT. Translated, it gives CASSSAPGGQPQHF.

V gene TRBV4-1 combines with J gene TRBJ2-1; D is ambiguous. Germline CDR1 and CDR2: MGHRA and YSYEKL. V lost 4 bases, J lost 7 bases, and 8 bases lay in between. The CDR3 is 12 amino acids. CDR3 sequence: CASSPSGNEQFF. The CDR3, as DNA: TGCGCCAGCAGCCCCTCTGGAAATGAGCAGTTCTTC.

The CDR3 nucleotides are TGTGCCAGCTCACTTACCCACGTAGTCCTCCGTGGGGGCTACACCTTC. This gives the protein CASSLTHVVLRGGYTF. This chain uses TRBV18 with TRBJ1-2; D is uncertain. V was pared by 4 bases and J by 8 bases, with 23 bases between. Per the germline V gene, CDR1 is KGHSH and CDR2 is LQKENI. The CDR3 covers 16 residues.

The V and J genes are TRBV9 and TRBJ2-1; 11 bases align to TRBD2. Trimming removed 0 bases from V and 1 base from J; junction bases left unmatched: 12. This CDR3 has 20 amino acids. Germline V gene data show CDR1 as SGDLS and CDR2 as YYNGEE. CDR3 nucleotides: TGTGCCAGCAGCGTAGGATTGGGAACTAGCGGGAGTAATTCCTACAATGAGCAGTTCTTC. This gives the protein CASSVGLGTSGSNSYNEQFF.

This sequence joins TRBV5-4 and TRBJ2-3; D is unclear. Trimming removed 3 bases from V and 0 bases from J, with 8 bases in between. Per the germline V gene, CDR1 is SGHNT and CDR2 is YYREEE (reference sequence). This CDR3 is built from 14 residues. The CDR3 sequence is CASSYKASTDTQYF. Here the CDR3 DNA reads TGTGCCAGCAGCTACAAAGCTAGCACAGATACGCAGTATTTT.

V gene TRBV9 combines with J gene TRBJ2-7, with D perhaps being TRBD1 or TRBD2 (6 bases each). Germline assignment: CDR1 SGDLS and CDR2 YYNGEE. The length of the CDR3 is 12 residues. Trimming removed 8 bases at V and 1 base at J, with 10 bases between. CDR3 region: CARGGGSYEQYF. In DNA form, the CDR3 reads TGTGCCAGAGGAGGGGGATCCTACGAGCAGTACTTC.

V and J are TRBV5-1 and TRBJ1-6; weak D call: TRBD1 (6 bases). V was trimmed by 4 bases and J by 9 bases, leaving 17 bases between them. The CDR3 has 15 residues. The germline V gene has CDR1 SGHRS and CDR2 YFSETQ. CDR3 DNA: TGCGCCAGCAGCCTTGACCCCTCAGGGGCTTCACCCCTCCACTTT. Residues: CASSLDPSGASPLHF.

In nucleotides, the CDR3 is TGCGCCAGCAGATCGACTAGCGGGAGTACGGACGGGGAGCTGTTTTTT. Translation gives CASRSTSGSTDGELFF. The chain combines TRBV10-1 with TRBJ2-2, with 12 bases that match TRBD2. V was pared by 6 bases and J by 7 bases, with 9 bases of the junction left unmatched. This CDR3 is 16 amino acids long. Germline V CDR1 and CDR2: WNHNN, SYGVQD (reference sequence).

The chain carries TRBV28 and TRBJ1-5; D call uncertain. The V gene lost 6 bases and the J gene lost 0 bases, with 15 bases spanning the gap. The CDR3 covers 16 residues. Germline CDR1 and CDR2: MDHEN and SYDVKM. CDR3 sequence (DNA): TGTGCCAGCAGCCTCAAAGTAAGTTATAGCAATCAGCCCCAGCATTTT. This translates into CASSLKVSYSNQPQHF.

The chain recombines TRBV4-3 with TRBJ2-3; the match to TRBD2 covers 16 bases. The V segment lost 3 bases and the J segment 5 bases; nucleotides outside the gene matches: 2. Germline V gene sequence: CDR1 LGHNA, CDR2 YSLEER. There are 16 residues in the CDR3. CDR3 in amino acids: CASSQGTSGRGDTQYF. CDR3 in DNA: TGCGCCAGCAGCCAGGGGACTAGCGGGAGGGGAGATACGCAGTATTTT.

J is TRBJ2-3 and V is TRBV5-1; tentatively, D is TRBD1 or TRBD2 (5 bases each). CDR3 length equals 15 residues. In germline, CDR1 is SGHRS, CDR2 YFSETQ. With 3 bases removed from V and 7 bases from J, the gap between germline ends came to 18 bases. CDR3 region: CASSYGDRSAHTQYF. The CDR3 DNA follows: TGCGCCAGCAGCTATGGGGACCGAAGCGCCCATACGCAGTATTTT.

The chain recombines TRBV6-5 with TRBJ2-2; D is ambiguous. This CDR3 is built from 14 residues. V lost 7 bases, J lost 0 bases, and 9 bases lay in between. CDR1 is MNHEY and CDR2 is SVGAGI in the germline V gene. CDR3 in DNA: TGTGCCAGCATACGGACGGCGAACACCGGGGAGCTGTTTTTT. Residues: CASIRTANTGELFF.